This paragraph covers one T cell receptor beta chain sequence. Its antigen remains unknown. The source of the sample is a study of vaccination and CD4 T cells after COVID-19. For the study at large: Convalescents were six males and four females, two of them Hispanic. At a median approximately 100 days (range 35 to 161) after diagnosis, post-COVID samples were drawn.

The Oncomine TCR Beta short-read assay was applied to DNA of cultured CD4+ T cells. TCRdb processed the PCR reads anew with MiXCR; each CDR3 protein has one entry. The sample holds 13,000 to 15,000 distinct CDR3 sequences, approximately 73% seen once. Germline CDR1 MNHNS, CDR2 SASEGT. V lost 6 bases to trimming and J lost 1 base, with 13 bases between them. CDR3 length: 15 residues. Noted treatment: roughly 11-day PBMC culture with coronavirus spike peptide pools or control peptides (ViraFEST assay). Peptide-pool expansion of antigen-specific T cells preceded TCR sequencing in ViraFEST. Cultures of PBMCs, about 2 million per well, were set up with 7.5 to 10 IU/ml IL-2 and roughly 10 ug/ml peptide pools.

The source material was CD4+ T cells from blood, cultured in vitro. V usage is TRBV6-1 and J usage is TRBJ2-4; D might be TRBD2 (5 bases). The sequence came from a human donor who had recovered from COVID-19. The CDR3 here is CASRGLLGAKNIQYF. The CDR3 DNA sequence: TGTGCCAGCAGAGGATTACTAGGGGCCAAAAACATTCAGTACTTC.